The rows below give T cell receptor beta chains drawn from one sample of a study of shared clonotypes between healthy human individuals. Sequencing was performed with immunoSEQ multiplex PCR; in TCRdb, only in-frame clones are kept and a portion is missing. The sample lists 2 million to 3 million clones; over 85% were seen once. Material: naive CD4+ T cells from PBMCs. Source of these receptors: a man between 18 and 29 years old in good health. Some clones in this sample may be carry-over from other donors' samples. Each CDR3 is given with its conserved first and last residue. Fields, in order: J gene, D gene, V gene, clone size, CDR3 DNA, CDR3 protein. The D gene is left open where the match is weak. For some rows the clone size is stated as once, few or many, or as a class when expanded; others skip it.

J: TRBJ1-2; D: NA; V: TRBV29-1; size: NA; DNA: TGCAGCGTCCTGACGGAAGGAGCAAACTATGGCTACACCTTC; CDR3: CSVLTEGANYGYTF
J: TRBJ2-7; D: TRBD2; V: TRBV6-1; size: NA; DNA: TGTGCCAGCAGTGAAATTGCGGGAGCCATCTACGAGCAGTACTTC; CDR3: CASSEIAGAIYEQYF
J: TRBJ1-4; D: NA; V: TRBV14; size: NA; DNA: TGTGCCAGCAGCCTTATCTGGGGGGAAAAACTGTTTTTT; CDR3: CASSLIWGEKLFF
J: TRBJ2-7; D: TRBD1; V: TRBV28; size: NA; DNA: TGTGCCAGCAGTTCCCCCGGGACAGGGAGCTCCTACGAGCAGTACTTC; CDR3: CASSSPGTGSSYEQYF
J: TRBJ2-7; D: NA; V: TRBV28; size: NA; DNA: TGTGCCAGCAGTTTAGACACATACTACGAGCAGTACTTC; CDR3: CASSLDTYYEQYF
J: TRBJ1-5; D: TRBD1; V: TRBV6-5; size: NA; DNA: TGTGCCAGCAGTAGGACAGGGGGAGGCAATCAGCCCCAGCATTTT; CDR3: CASSRTGGGNQPQHF
J: TRBJ2-7; D: TRBD1; V: TRBV5-1; size: NA; DNA: TGCGCCAGCAGCTTCCACCCGGGACAGGGGGTTGACGAGCAGTACTTC; CDR3: CASSFHPGQGVDEQYF
J: TRBJ1-3; D: NA; V: TRBV29-1; size: NA; DNA: TGCAGCGCTACTGAGGGGTTCGTTGGAAACACCATATATTTT; CDR3: CSATEGFVGNTIYF
J: TRBJ2-1; D: TRBD1; V: TRBV5-4; size: NA; DNA: TGTGCCAGCAGCCCGGTATCTAGGCTCGTACAGGGGGCTAATAATGAGCAGTTCTTC; CDR3: CASSPVSRLVQGANNEQFF
J: TRBJ2-7; D: TRBD2; V: TRBV5-1; size: NA; DNA: TGCGCCAGCAGCTTGGCCGGGGCGGGAGGTGCCTACGAGCAGTACTTC; CDR3: CASSLAGAGGAYEQYF
J: TRBJ2-2; D: NA; V: TRBV5-1; size: once; DNA: TGCGCCAGCAGCTTTGGAGTGGCTGACGGGGAGCTGTTTTTT; CDR3: CASSFGVADGELFF
J: TRBJ2-1; D: NA; V: TRBV28; size: NA; DNA: TGTGCCAGCACTCGACCTGGGGGCTCCTACAATGAGCAGTTCTTC; CDR3: CASTRPGGSYNEQFF
J: TRBJ2-1; D: NA; V: TRBV1; size: NA; DNA: TGCACCAGCAGCCAAGTCAGACCGGACAGACAGGACAACAATGAGCAGTTCTTC; CDR3: CTSSQVRPDRQDNNEQFF
J: TRBJ2-2; D: NA; V: TRBV6-1; size: once; DNA: TGTGCCAGCAGTGTCAGGGGGGGGAACACCGGGGAGCTGTTTTTT; CDR3: CASSVRGGNTGELFF
J: TRBJ1-1; D: NA; V: TRBV5-1; size: NA; DNA: TGCGCCAGCAACAGGGACATGAACACTGAAGCTTTCTTT; CDR3: CASNRDMNTEAFF
J: TRBJ2-7; D: NA; V: TRBV28; size: NA; DNA: TGTGCCAGCAGTTTAGGACGGTTCTCCTACGAGCAGTACTTC; CDR3: CASSLGRFSYEQYF
J: TRBJ2-3; D: NA; V: TRBV28; size: NA; DNA: TGTGCCAGCAACCGACGTGGCACAGATACGCAGTATTTT; CDR3: CASNRRGTDTQYF
J: TRBJ1-3; D: TRBD1; V: TRBV18; size: NA; DNA: TGTGCCAGCTCACCCTATGGGACAGATATGATAAACACCATATATTTT; CDR3: CASSPYGTDMINTIYF
J: TRBJ2-1; D: NA; V: TRBV28; size: NA; DNA: TGTGCCAGCAGTAGCCACGGGACTCCAAGACCCTCCTACAATGAGCAGTTCTTC; CDR3: CASSSHGTPRPSYNEQFF
J: TRBJ2-4; D: NA; V: TRBV7-9; size: NA; DNA: TGTGCCAGCAGCTTCAGGGGATTGAACATTCAGTACTTC; CDR3: CASSFRGLNIQYF
J: TRBJ1-1; D: NA; V: TRBV19; size: NA; DNA: TGTGCCAGTAGTACGGCGAACAGGGTCGAAACTGAAGCTTTCTTT; CDR3: CASSTANRVETEAFF
J: TRBJ2-3; D: NA; V: TRBV14; size: NA; DNA: TGTGCCAGCAGCCAAGTGATAGGTGAGGGCACAGATACGCAGTATTTT; CDR3: CASSQVIGEGTDTQYF
J: TRBJ2-3; D: NA; V: TRBV28; size: NA; DNA: TGTGCCAGCAGTTTTCAAGGGGATGAGTATTTT; CDR3: CASSFQGDEYF
J: TRBJ2-3; D: TRBD2; V: TRBV5-4; size: NA; DNA: TGTGCCAGCAGCGCAGGACTAGCGGGAGCCCCAGATACGCAGTATTTT; CDR3: CASSAGLAGAPDTQYF
J: TRBJ2-5; D: NA; V: TRBV5-1; size: NA; DNA: TGCGCCAGCAGCTTGGGGGGTTCCGAGACCCAGTACTTC; CDR3: CASSLGGSETQYF
J: TRBJ2-7; D: NA; V: TRBV25-1; size: NA; DNA: TGTGCCAGCAGTGAGGGCTACGAGCAGTACTTC; CDR3: CASSEGYEQYF
J: TRBJ1-1; D: NA; V: TRBV11-2; size: few; DNA: TGTGCCAGCAGCCCTACAAGGAACACTGAAGCTTTCTTT; CDR3: CASSPTRNTEAFF
J: TRBJ2-3; D: TRBD1; V: TRBV6-5; size: NA; DNA: TGTGCCAGCAGTTCGGGACAGGGTACAGATACGCAGTATTTT; CDR3: CASSSGQGTDTQYF
J: TRBJ1-2; D: TRBD1; V: TRBV6-1; size: NA; DNA: TGTGCCAGCAGCCCGGAGACAGGGCGAAGGGGGGGCTACACCTTC; CDR3: CASSPETGRRGGYTF
J: TRBJ2-1; D: TRBD2; V: TRBV5-1; size: NA; DNA: TGCGCCAGCAGCTCTCTAGCGGGAGAGCAGTTCTTC; CDR3: CASSSLAGEQFF
J: TRBJ1-2; D: NA; V: TRBV15; size: NA; DNA: TGTGCCACCAGCCGAGGCATTGGACTCTATGGCTACACCTTC; CDR3: CATSRGIGLYGYTF
J: TRBJ2-7; D: NA; V: TRBV11-1; size: NA; DNA: TGTGCCAGCAGCCCCCGACAGACCTACGAGCAGTACTTC; CDR3: CASSPRQTYEQYF
J: TRBJ2-7; D: TRBD1; V: TRBV5-8; size: NA; DNA: TGTGCCAGCAGCAAGGGACAGCCGAGCTCCTACGAGCAGTACTTC; CDR3: CASSKGQPSSYEQYF
J: TRBJ2-2; D: TRBD1; V: TRBV15; size: NA; DNA: TGTGCCACCAGCAGTGGACAGGGGGGCACCGGGGAGCTGTTTTTT; CDR3: CATSSGQGGTGELFF
J: TRBJ2-2; D: NA; V: TRBV9; size: NA; DNA: TGTGCCAGCAGCGCGACCACGGGGCCCGGGGAGCTGTTTTTT; CDR3: CASSATTGPGELFF
J: TRBJ1-5; D: NA; V: TRBV5-1; size: NA; DNA: TGCGCCAGCAGCTTGGAGGGGGGAGTGAGCAATCAGCCCCAGCATTTT; CDR3: CASSLEGGVSNQPQHF
J: TRBJ2-3; D: NA; V: TRBV29-1; size: NA; DNA: TGCAGCGTTGAAAATACTAGCCCTACGCAGTATTTT; CDR3: CSVENTSPTQYF
J: TRBJ2-1; D: TRBD2; V: TRBV2; size: NA; DNA: TGTGCCAGCCGGGGGGAAGGTGAGCAGTTCTTC; CDR3: CASRGEGEQFF
J: TRBJ1-2; D: NA; V: TRBV7-9; size: once; DNA: TGTGCCAGCAGCTTAGGAGGCCGCATCGGCGGCTACACCTTC; CDR3: CASSLGGRIGGYTF
J: TRBJ2-4; D: NA; V: TRBV18; size: NA; DNA: TGTGCCAGCTCACCACCGTCGCAGGACTCTCAGTACTTC; CDR3: CASSPPSQDSQYF
J: TRBJ1-5; D: NA; V: TRBV18; size: NA; DNA: TGTGCCAGCTCAAATCCGGGTCCAGAGGGCAATCAGCCCCAGCATTTT; CDR3: CASSNPGPEGNQPQHF
J: TRBJ2-1; D: TRBD2; V: TRBV7-9; size: NA; DNA: TGTGCCAGCGGCGGGAGGCCCCATGAGCAGTTCTTC; CDR3: CASGGRPHEQFF
J: TRBJ2-7; D: NA; V: TRBV29-1; size: NA; DNA: TGCAGCGTTGTAAATAGGGCGCCCTACGAGCAGTACTTC; CDR3: CSVVNRAPYEQYF
J: TRBJ1-4; D: NA; V: TRBV5-1; size: NA; DNA: TGCGCCAGCAGCCGGGAACGAAAGAGTGAAAAACTGTTTTTT; CDR3: CASSRERKSEKLFF
J: TRBJ1-3; D: TRBD1; V: TRBV2; size: NA; DNA: TGTGCCAGCAGCGATGGGACAGGGAGAAACACCATATATTTT; CDR3: CASSDGTGRNTIYF